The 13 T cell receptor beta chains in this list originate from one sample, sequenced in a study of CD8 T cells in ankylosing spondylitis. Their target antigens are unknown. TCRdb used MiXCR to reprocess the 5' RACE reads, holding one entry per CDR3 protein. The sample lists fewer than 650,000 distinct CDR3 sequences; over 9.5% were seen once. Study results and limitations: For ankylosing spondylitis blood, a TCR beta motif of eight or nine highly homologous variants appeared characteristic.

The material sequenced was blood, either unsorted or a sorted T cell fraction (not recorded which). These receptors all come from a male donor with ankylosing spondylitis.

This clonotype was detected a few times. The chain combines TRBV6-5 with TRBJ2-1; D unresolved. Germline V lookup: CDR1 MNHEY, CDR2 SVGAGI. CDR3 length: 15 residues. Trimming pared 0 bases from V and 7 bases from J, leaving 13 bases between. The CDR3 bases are TGTGCCAGCAGTTACTCTCGGCCCAAAGAGAATGAGCAGTTCTTC. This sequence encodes CASSYSRPKENEQFF.

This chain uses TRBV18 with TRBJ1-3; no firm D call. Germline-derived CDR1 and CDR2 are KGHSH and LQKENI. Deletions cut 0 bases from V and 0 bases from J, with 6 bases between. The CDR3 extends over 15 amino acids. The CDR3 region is CASSPPPSSGNTIYF. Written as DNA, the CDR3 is TGTGCCAGCTCACCACCTCCGAGCTCTGGAAACACCATATATTTT.

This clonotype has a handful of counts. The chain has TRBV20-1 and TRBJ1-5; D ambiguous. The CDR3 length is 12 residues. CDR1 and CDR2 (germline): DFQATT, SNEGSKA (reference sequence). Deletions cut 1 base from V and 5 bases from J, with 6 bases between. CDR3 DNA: TGCAGTGCTAGAGTGGCGGATCAGCCCCAGCATTTT. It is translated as CSARVADQPQHF.

DNA for the CDR3: TGCAGCGTTGTTAAGGTTCTGAACACTGAAGCTTTCTTT. It encodes CSVVKVLNTEAFF. V gene TRBV29-1 combines with J gene TRBJ1-1, with D hard to call. This CDR3 region has 13 residues. V gave up 4 bases and J gave up 0 bases, with 9 bases separating them. Germline values: CDR1 SQVTM, CDR2 ANQGSEA.

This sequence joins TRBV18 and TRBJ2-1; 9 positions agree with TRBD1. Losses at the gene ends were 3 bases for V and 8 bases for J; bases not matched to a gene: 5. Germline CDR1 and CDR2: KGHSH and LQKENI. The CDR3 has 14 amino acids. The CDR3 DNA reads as TGTGCCAGCTCACCCAGACAGGGGGTGGATGAGCAGTTCTTC. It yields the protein CASSPRQGVDEQFF.

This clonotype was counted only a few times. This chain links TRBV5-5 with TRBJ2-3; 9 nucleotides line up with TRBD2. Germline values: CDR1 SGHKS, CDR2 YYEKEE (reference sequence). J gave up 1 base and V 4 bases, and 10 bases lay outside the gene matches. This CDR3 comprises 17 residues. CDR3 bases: TGTGCCAGCAGCGCCGTCCTTAGCGGGAGCGGCACAGATACGCAGTATTTT. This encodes CASSAVLSGSGTDTQYF.

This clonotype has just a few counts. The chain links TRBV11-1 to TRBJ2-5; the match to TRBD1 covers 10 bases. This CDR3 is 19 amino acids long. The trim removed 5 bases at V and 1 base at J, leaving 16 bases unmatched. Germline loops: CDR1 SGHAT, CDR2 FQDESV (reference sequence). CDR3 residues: CASSPGALGQGRTQETQYF. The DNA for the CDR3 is TGTGCCAGCAGCCCCGGGGCACTGGGACAGGGGCGTACCCAAGAGACCCAGTACTTC.

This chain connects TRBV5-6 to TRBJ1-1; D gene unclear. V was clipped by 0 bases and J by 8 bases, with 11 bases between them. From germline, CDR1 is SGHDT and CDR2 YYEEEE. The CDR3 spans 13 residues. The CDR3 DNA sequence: TGTGCCAGCAGCTTGGTAATTGGACCCGAAGCTTTCTTT. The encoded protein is CASSLVIGPEAFF.

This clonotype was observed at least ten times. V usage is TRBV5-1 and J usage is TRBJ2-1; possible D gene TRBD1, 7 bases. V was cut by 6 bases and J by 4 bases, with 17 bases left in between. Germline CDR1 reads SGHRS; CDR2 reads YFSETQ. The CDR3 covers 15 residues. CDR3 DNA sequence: TGCGCCAGCACCCCGGAGGGGGCTACGTACAATGAGCAGTTCTTC. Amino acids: CASTPEGATYNEQFF.

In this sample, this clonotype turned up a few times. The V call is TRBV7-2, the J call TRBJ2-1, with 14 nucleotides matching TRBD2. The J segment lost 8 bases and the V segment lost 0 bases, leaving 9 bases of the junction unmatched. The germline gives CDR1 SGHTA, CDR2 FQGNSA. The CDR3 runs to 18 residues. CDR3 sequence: CASSLAPSGTSGSHEQFF. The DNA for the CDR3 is TGTGCCAGCAGCTTAGCCCCCTCCGGGACTAGCGGGAGTCATGAGCAGTTCTTC. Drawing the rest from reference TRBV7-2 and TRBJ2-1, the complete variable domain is GAGVSQSPSNKVTEKGKDVELRCDPISGHTALYWYRQSLGQGLEFLIYFQGNSAPDKSGLPSDRFSAERTGGSVSTLTIQRTQQEDSAVYLCASSLAPSGTSGSHEQFFGPGTRLTVL.

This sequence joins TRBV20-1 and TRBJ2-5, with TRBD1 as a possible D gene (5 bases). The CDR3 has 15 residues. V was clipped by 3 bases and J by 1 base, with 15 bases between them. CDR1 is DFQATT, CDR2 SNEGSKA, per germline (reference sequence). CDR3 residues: CSARGQVKFQETQYF. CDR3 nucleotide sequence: TGCAGTGCTAGGGGGCAGGTCAAATTCCAAGAGACCCAGTACTTC.

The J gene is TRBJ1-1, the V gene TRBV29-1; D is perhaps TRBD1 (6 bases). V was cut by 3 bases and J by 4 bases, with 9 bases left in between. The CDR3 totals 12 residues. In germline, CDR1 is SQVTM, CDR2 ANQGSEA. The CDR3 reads CSVDRGGTEAFF. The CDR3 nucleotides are TGCAGCGTTGACAGGGGCGGCACTGAAGCTTTCTTT. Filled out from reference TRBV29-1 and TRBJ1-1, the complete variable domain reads SAVISQKPSRDICQRGTSLTIQCQVDSQVTMMFWYRQQPGQSLTLIATANQGSEATYESGFVIDKFPISRPNLTFSTLTVSNMSPEDSSIYLCSVDRGGTEAFFGQGTRLTVV.

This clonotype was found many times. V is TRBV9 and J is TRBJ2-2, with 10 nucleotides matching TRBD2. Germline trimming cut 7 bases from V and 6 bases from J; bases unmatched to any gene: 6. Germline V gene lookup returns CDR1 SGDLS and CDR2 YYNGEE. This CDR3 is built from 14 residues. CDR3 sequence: CASGLAGVSGELFF. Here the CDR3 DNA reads TGTGCCAGCGGGCTAGCGGGAGTATCCGGGGAGCTGTTTTTT.